This passage covers 2 T cell receptor beta chains from one sample sequenced in a study of vaccination effects on CD4 cells after COVID-19. Under the ViraFEST assay, PBMC were stimulated with viral peptide pools so that antigen-specific CD4+ T cells expanded. Sequencing was performed afterwards. Following culture for nine to ten days, CD4+ T cells were isolated. All study participants received two doses of BNT162b2 or mRNA-1273 vaccine. TCRdb keeps only in-frame clones here, not all; method: immunoSEQ multiplex PCR. The sample contains tens of thousands of clones, 82% of which appear only once. No antigen has been identified for these receptors. This specimen consisted of CD4+ T cells from PBMCs cultured with HCoV-NL63 spike peptides, obtained after COVID-19 vaccination. The receptor source for this set is a human donor who received a COVID-19 vaccine. Some clones in this sample may be carry-over from other donors' samples.

This clone was observed a handful of times. The chain employs TRBV9 and TRBJ2-1; D gene unclear. Between the trimmed V and J ends, which lost 4 bases and 4 bases, there was a span of 15 bases. Germline loops: CDR1 SGDLS, CDR2 YYNGEE. The CDR3 runs 15 residues. CDR3: CASSSPSLGYNEQFF. As DNA, the CDR3 is TGTGCCAGCAGCTCCCCGTCCCTTGGTTACAATGAGCAGTTCTTC.

About this clone: At one end, the junction sequence differs from germline, possibly due to a read error. The chain employs TRBV7-9 and TRBJ2-3; 9 bases are shared with TRBD2. This CDR3 comprises 15 residues. Germline CDR1 reads SEHNR; CDR2 reads FQNEAQ (reference sequence). CDR3 sequence (DNA): TGTGCCAGCAGCCTAGCGGGGATCGGGTTAGATACGCAGTATTTT. Encoded protein: CASSLAGIGLDTQYF.